This TCR beta chain was sequenced for a study of T cells after yellow fever vaccination. About the research overall: Some fractions had low cell numbers, and these were prepared with SMART-Seq v4 Ultra Low Input. Study-wide results and caveats: Most clones from primary vaccination were detected again post-booster (roughly 96% CD4, roughly 90% CD8). The presence of abundant clonotypes contaminating from the bulk population was possible in FACS-sorted repertoires.

This clonotype occurred a few times. Its antigen is not known. As TCR cDNA was made by 5'RACE template switching, a universal primer site and UMIs were added. TCRdb reanalysed the 5' RACE reads using MiXCR and keeps one entry per CDR3 protein. The table has 620,000 or so distinct CDR3 sequences, about a sixth seen once; the top ten hold 17%. This CDR3 has 13 residues. The V end lost 1 base, the J end lost 6 bases, and 9 bases lay between the germline ends. Looked up from germline, CDR1 is SGHRS and CDR2 is YFSETQ. The receptor comes from a man in his late teens or twenties who received the YFV17D yellow fever vaccine. The chain carries TRBV5-1 and TRBJ2-3; D may be TRBD1 (6 bases). The material was PBMCs, obtained about 5 days after the first yellow fever vaccination. The DNA for the CDR3 is TGCGCCAGCAGCTTGCACAGGGTGGATACGCAGTATTTT. This encodes CASSLHRVDTQYF.